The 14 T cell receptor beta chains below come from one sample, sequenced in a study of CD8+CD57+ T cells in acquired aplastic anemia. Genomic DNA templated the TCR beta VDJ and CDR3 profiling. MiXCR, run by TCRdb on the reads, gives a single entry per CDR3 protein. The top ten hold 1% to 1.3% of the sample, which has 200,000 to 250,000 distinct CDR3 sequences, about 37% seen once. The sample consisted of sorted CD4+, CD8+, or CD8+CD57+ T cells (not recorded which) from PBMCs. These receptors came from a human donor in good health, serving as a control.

CDR3 nucleotides: TGTGCCACCAGCAGAGATCTAACCGACACAGAGACCCAGTACTTC. It specifies CATSRDLTDTETQYF. The V call is TRBV15, the J call TRBJ2-5; no clear D. Germline V lookup: CDR1 LNHNV, CDR2 YYDKDF (reference sequence). CDR3 length: 15 amino acids. Trimming took off 0 bases at V and 4 bases at J, with 12 bases between the two ends.

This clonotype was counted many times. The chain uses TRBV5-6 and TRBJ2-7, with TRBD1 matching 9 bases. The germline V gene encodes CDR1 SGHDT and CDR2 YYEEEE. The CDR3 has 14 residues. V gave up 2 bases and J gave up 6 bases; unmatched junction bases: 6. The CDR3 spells CASSLRDRVAEQYF. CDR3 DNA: TGTGCCAGCAGCTTAAGGGACAGGGTCGCCGAGCAGTACTTC.

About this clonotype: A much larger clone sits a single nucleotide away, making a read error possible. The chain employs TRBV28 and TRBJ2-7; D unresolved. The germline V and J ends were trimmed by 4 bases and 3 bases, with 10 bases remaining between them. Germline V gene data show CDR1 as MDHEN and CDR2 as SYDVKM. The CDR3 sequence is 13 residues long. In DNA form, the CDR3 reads TGTGCCAGCAGTTCGTCGAGTCTCTACGAGCAGTACTTC. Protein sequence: CASSSSSLYEQYF.

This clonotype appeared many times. The CDR3 bases are TGTGCCATCTCCCGGGACCGAAATCAGCCCCAGCATTTT. It specifies CAISRDRNQPQHF. The chain couples TRBV10-3 to TRBJ1-5; tentative D call: TRBD1 (5 bases). Trimming took off 8 bases at V and 4 bases at J, with 12 bases between the two ends. CDR1 is ENHRY, CDR2 SYGVKD, per germline. The CDR3 length is 13 residues.

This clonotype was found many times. The CDR3: CSVVSGVLDTQYF. In DNA form, the CDR3 reads TGCAGTGTAGTTAGCGGTGTTTTAGATACGCAGTATTTT. The V and J genes are TRBV20-1 and TRBJ2-3; D might be TRBD2 (6 bases). There are 13 residues in the CDR3. Germline values: CDR1 DFQATT, CDR2 SNEGSKA (reference sequence). V dropped 7 bases and J dropped 5 bases, with 16 bases sitting between them.

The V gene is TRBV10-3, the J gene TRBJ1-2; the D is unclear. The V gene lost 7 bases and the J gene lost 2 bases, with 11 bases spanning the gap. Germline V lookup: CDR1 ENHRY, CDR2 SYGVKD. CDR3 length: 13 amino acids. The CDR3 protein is CAINEDGNYGYTF. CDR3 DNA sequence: TGTGCCATCAACGAGGACGGAAACTATGGCTACACCTTC.

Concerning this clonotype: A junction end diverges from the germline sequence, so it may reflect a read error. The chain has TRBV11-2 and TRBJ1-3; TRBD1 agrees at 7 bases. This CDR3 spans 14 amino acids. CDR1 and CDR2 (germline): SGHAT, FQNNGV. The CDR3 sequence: CTSSSGGSGNTIYF. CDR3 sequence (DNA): TGTACCAGCAGCTCAGGGGGCTCTGGAAACACCATATATTTT.

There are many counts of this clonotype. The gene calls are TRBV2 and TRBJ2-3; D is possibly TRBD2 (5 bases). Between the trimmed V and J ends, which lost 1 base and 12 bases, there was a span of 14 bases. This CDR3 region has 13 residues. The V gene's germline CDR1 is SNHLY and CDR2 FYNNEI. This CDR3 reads CASSEVELGHQYF. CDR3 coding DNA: TGTGCCAGCAGTGAAGTGGAACTAGGGCATCAGTATTTT.

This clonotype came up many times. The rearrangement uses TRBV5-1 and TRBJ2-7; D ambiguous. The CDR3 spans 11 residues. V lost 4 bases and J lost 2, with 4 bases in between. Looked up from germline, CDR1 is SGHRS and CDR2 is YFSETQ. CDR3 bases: TGCGCCAGCAGCCGGGCCTACGAGCAGTACTTC. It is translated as CASSRAYEQYF.

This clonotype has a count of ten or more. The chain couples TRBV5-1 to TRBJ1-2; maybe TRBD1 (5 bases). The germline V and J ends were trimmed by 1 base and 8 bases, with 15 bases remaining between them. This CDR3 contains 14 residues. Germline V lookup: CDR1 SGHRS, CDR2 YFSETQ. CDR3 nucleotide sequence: TGCGCCAGCAGCTTGATTACGGGGCGCTGGGGCTACACCTTC. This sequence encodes CASSLITGRWGYTF.

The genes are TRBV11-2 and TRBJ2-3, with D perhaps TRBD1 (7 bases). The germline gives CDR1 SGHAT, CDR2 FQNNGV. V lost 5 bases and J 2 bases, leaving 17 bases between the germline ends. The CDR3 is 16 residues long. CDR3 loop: CASSNGRRGPTDTQYF. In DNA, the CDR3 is TGTGCCAGCAGCAATGGGCGGAGGGGGCCCACAGATACGCAGTATTTT. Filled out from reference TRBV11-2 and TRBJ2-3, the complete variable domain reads EAGVAQSPRYKIIEKRQSVAFWCNPISGHATLYWYQQILGQGPKLLIQFQNNGVVDDSQLPKDRFSAERLKGVDSTLKIQPAKLEDSAVYLCASSNGRRGPTDTQYFGPGTRLTVL.

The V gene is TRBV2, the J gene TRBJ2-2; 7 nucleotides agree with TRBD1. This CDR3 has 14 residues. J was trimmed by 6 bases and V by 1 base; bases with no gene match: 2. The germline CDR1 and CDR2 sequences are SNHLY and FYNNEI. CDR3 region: CASSEDRGPGELFF. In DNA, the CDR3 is TGTGCCAGCAGTGAAGACAGGGGACCCGGGGAGCTGTTTTTT.

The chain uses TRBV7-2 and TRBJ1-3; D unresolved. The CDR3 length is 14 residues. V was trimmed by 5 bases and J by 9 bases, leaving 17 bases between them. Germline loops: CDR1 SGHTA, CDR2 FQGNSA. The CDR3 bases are TGTGCCAGCAGCCCCCCGGGTATCGTTGGCACCATATATTTT. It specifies CASSPPGIVGTIYF.

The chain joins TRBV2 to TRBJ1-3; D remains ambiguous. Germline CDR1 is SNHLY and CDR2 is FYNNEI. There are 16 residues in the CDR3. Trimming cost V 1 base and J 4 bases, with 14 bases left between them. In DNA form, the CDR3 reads TGTGCCAGCAGTGAAGGATCTTGGCGAAAAGGAAACACCATATATTTT. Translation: CASSEGSWRKGNTIYF.